The sequence of this TCR beta chain was determined in a study of CD8+CD57+ T cells in acquired aplastic anemia. Study summary: Sorted CD4+ and CD8+ cells yielded roughly 3.4 ug of DNA on average.

The germline gives CDR1 SGHTA, CDR2 FQGNSA. The CDR3 has 13 residues. Genomic DNA served as template for TCR beta VDJ and CDR3 profiling. Each CDR3 protein is one row after TCRdb ran MiXCR on the reads. The sample records around 400,000 distinct CDR3 sequences, about 70% being singletons. The sequence was obtained from a human donor in good health, serving as a control. This chain joins TRBV7-2 and TRBJ1-2, with D perhaps assigned TRBD1 or TRBD2 (5 bases each). The tail of the sequence fits TRBJ2-5 better, so the J call may be wrong. The sequenced sample consisted of sorted CD4+, CD8+, or CD8+CD57+ T cells (not recorded which) from PBMCs. The DNA for the CDR3 is TGTGCCAGCAGCTTGGAAGGGGACGAGGCCCAGTACTTC. It is translated as CASSLEGDEAQYF.